This entry is about one T cell receptor (beta chain). What it binds is unknown. This sample was taken from a study of graft-versus-host responses after intestinal transplantation. Looking at the study overall: Induction using anti-thymocyte globulin, followed by tacrolimus and steroids for around 3 years, was given to all recipients. Findings and caveats of the study: The study found high graft-versus-host to host-versus-graft clonal ratios in allografts of patients with graft-donor T cell macrochimerism.

Generated by immunoSEQ multiplex PCR, the TCRdb table keeps only in-frame clones and is missing some. The sample has approximately 97,000 clones; around 90% are singletons. The input for sequencing was unstimulated CD8+ T cells sorted from spleen or lymph node cells, taken before transplant. The sequence was obtained from a human donor who was the organ donor for an intestinal transplant.

The CDR3 sequence is CASVERASYNEQFF. CDR3 sequence (DNA): TGTGCCAGCGTGGAGCGGGCCTCCTACAATGAGCAGTTCTTC. The V call is TRBV2, the J call TRBJ2-1; D may be TRBD2 (6 bases). Germline loops: CDR1 SNHLY, CDR2 FYNNEI. The ends were cut back, 8 bases at V and 0 bases at J, with 11 bases in the middle. This CDR3 spans 14 amino acids.